The source of this TCR beta chain is a study of T cells in Graves' hyperthyroidism and ophthalmopathy. Study summary: Peripheral blood was acquired at first diagnosis, ahead of any therapy whatsoever.

This CDR3 contains 14 residues. V was shortened by 0 bases and J by 4 bases, with 10 bases between the two germline ends. CDR1 is MGHRA and CDR2 is YSYEKL in the germline V gene. The sample holds a few counts of this clonotype. Patients aged 18 to 65 had newly diagnosed hyperthyroidism lasting under 2 months. Thyroid ultrasound and orbital computed tomography, with clinical symptoms and serum thyroxine and TRAb, informed diagnoses. Amplification yielded TCR beta CDR3 regions, with RNA transcripts as the source. HTBI primers were used for first-round RT-PCR of the TCR CDR3. In TCRdb, the multiplex PCR reads were re-called with MiXCR into one record per CDR3 protein. The sample has 300,000 to 400,000 distinct CDR3 sequences; 11% to 15% are singletons.

The TCR sequence derives from a woman aged 30 to 39 with Graves' hyperthyroidism. The J gene is TRBJ2-7, the V gene TRBV4-1; no clear D. The sample comprised blood. CDR3 loop: CASSQDGLGYEQYF. Written as DNA, the CDR3 is TGCGCCAGCAGCCAAGATGGTTTGGGGTACGAGCAGTACTTC.